Presented here are 3 T cell receptor beta chains from one specimen sequenced in a study of blood T cells in healthy people across ages. A J-beta primer mix and a sample-barcoded 5' primer were used in a second PCR of roughly 7 to 12 cycles. TCRdb reanalysed the 5' RACE reads using MiXCR and keeps one entry per CDR3 protein. The table shows roughly 1.9 million distinct CDR3 sequences, with 39% occurring only once. The sample consisted of blood. These receptor sequences come from a human donor in good health.

This clonotype was observed a handful of times. The J gene is TRBJ2-3, the V gene TRBV12-3 or TRBV12-4; 11 bases fit TRBD1. The CDR3 has 15 amino acids. V shed 8 bases and J 4 bases; nucleotides not matched to a gene: 8. The DNA for the CDR3 is TGTGCCAGCCAACCGGGACAGGGGGATGCAGATACGCAGTATTTT. Protein sequence: CASQPGQGDADTQYF.

The chain links TRBV29-1 to TRBJ2-1, with D possibly being TRBD1 or TRBD2 (6 bases each). The CDR3 spans 13 residues. Germline V gene data show CDR1 as SQVTM and CDR2 as ANQGSEA. V lost 6 bases, J lost 4 bases, and 13 bases lay in between. CDR3 region: CSVRRGVYNEQFF. The CDR3 nucleotides are TGCAGCGTGAGGAGGGGGGTATACAATGAGCAGTTCTTC.

The chain joins TRBV10-3 to TRBJ2-6; 7 nucleotides match TRBD1. Germline assignment: CDR1 ENHRY and CDR2 SYGVKD. CDR3 size: 15 residues. Germline trimming cut 10 bases from V and 0 bases from J; bases unmatched to any gene: 6. CDR3 sequence: CATADRDSGANVLTF. CDR3 DNA: TGTGCCACAGCAGACAGGGACTCTGGGGCCAACGTCCTGACTTTC.